Sequencing of this TCR beta chain was carried out in a study of blood T cell repertoires in COVID-19 (TCRdb year 2020). A note on the overall study: Samples covering the acute and convalescent phases of COVID-19 were provided by collaborators in the United States, Italy and Spain. The prospective study material was composed of cDNA or gDNA derived from T cells, B-cell-depleted T cells, or PBMCs. The dataset comprised deeply sampled blood TCRbeta repertoires from subjects exposed to, actively infected with, or recovered from COVID-19. A freely available public database, intended as a resource for researchers studying the immune response to SARS-CoV-2, is where the repertoires were released. The samples were drawn from two sources: the first 160 participants of the ongoing ImmuneRACE study, and 1,200 or so subjects contributed by 6 global collaborators. Nearly every sample came with metadata listing a de-identified subject ID, COVID-19 status, age in years and sex. HLA class I and class II types, where available, came from metadata supplied by the sample provider rather than from assay-based typing.

The collaborating institutions used their own protocols to collect whole blood in K2EDTA tubes. For TCRbeta analysis, collaborators shipped samples in one of three forms: frozen whole blood, isolated PBMCs, or DNA extracted from either of those sample types. The immunoSEQ Assay, a bias-controlled multiplex PCR, was used to amplify TCRbeta CDR3 regions from genomic DNA. As for the original processing: The number of nucleated cells in each sample was estimated by amplification of reference gene primers within the assay. To quantify the absolute abundance of each unique TCRbeta CDR3 rearrangement, sequence reads were collapsed and filtered. For each sample, productive Simpson clonality was calculated by taking the square root of Simpson's diversity index across productive rearrangements. TCRdb holds this immuneACCESS table with in-frame rearrangements only. Some clones are missing; in checked studies, unresolved V genes explain under half, and the rest has no known cause. The DNA gave D and trimming, while V, J and clone size come from that table. For this sample the table gives around 300,000 clones, of which 75% to 90% were detected only once. About 3% of the sample is in the top ten clones.

The sample holds a few counts of this clone. Its cognate antigen has yet to be identified. There are no base qualities to consult, and no much larger clone falls within one base. The CDR3 covers 16 residues, taking in both the cysteine and the phenylalanine. Left in the record is the CDR3 DNA by itself, 48 bases read in frame from the first base. According to the germline V gene, CDR1 reads SGDLS and CDR2 reads YYNGEE. Unmatched junction bases come to 9, with V trimmed by 4 bases and J by 0 bases. Beyond this particular receptor, the publication reports: Clinical and demographic metadata were provided uncurated, with the amount varying by source and participant.

This receptor chain uses TRBV9 and TRBJ2-7, with 8 bases in between that match TRBD1. Sequencing was performed on peripheral blood. This sequence was found in a woman aged 25 to 39 with active or convalescent COVID-19. The DNA reads as follows: TGTGCCAGCAGCCCCTCGGAGGACAGGGCCTCCTACGAGCAGTACTTC. It is translated as CASSPSEDRASYEQYF.